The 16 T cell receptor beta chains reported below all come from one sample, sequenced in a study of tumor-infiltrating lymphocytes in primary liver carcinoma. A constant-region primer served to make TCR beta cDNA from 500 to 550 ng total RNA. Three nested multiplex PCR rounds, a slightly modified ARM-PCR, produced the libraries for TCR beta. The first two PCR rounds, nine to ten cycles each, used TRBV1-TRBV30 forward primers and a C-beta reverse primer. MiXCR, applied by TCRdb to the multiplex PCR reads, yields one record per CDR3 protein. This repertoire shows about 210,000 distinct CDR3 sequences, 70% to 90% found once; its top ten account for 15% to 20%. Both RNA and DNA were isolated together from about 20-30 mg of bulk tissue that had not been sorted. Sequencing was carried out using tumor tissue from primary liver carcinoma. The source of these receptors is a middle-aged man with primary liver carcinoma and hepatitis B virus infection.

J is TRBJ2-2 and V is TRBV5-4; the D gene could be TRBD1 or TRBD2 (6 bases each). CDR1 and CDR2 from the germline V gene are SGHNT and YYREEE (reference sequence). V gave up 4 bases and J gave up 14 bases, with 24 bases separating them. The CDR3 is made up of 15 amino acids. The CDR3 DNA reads TGTGCCAGCAGCCCGGGACAAGCGAACACCGGGGGTCTGTTTTTT. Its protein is CASSPGQANTGGLFF.

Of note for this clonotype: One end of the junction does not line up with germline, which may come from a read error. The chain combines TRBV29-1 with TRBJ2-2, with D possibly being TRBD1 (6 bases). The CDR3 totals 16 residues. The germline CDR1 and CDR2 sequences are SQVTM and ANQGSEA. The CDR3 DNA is TGCAGCGTTGAAAACCCCCAGGGGACCAACACTGGGGAGCTGTTTTTT. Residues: CSVENPQGTNTGELFF.

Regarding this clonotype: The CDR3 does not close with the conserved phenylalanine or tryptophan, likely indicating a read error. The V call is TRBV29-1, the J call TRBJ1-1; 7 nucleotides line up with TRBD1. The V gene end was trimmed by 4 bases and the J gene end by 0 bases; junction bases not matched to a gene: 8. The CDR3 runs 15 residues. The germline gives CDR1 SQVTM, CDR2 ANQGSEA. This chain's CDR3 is CSVARGWGMNTEAFL. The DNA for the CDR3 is TGCAGCGTTGCCAGGGGGTGGGGCATGAACACTGAAGCTTTCCTT.

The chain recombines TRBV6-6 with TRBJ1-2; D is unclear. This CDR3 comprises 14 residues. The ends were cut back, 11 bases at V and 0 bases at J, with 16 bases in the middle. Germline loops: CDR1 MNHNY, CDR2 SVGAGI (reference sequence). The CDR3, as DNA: TGTGCCTCCTATGCGAAGCGAGCTAACTATGGCTACACCTTC. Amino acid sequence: CASYAKRANYGYTF.

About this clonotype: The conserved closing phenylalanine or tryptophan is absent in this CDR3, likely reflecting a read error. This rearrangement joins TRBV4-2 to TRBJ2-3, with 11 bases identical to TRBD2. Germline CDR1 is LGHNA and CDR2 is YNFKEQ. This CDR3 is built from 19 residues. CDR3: CASSPTSTSSGRYTDTQYY. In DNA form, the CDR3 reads TGTGCCAGTAGCCCGACCTCTACCTCTAGCGGGAGGTACACAGATACGCAGTATTAT.

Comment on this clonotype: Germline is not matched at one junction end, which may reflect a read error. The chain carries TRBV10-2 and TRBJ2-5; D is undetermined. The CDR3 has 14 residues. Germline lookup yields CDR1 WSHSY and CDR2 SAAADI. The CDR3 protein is CASSGNSRQDTQYF. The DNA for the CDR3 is TGCGCCAGCAGTGGTAATTCCAGACAAGATACCCAGTACTTC.

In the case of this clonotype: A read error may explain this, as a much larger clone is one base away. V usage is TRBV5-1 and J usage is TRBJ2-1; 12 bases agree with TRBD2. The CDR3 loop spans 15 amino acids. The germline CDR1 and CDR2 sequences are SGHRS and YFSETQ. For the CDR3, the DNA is TGCGCCAGCAGCGCGACTAGCGGGAGCCACAATGAGCTGTTCTTC. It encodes CASSATSGSHNELFF.

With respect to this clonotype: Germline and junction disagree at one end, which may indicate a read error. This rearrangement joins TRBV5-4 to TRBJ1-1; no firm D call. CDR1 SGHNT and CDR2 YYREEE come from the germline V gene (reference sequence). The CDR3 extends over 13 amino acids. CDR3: CASRIELNTEALF. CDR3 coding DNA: TGTGCCAGCAGAATAGAGTTGAACACTGAAGCTTTATTT.

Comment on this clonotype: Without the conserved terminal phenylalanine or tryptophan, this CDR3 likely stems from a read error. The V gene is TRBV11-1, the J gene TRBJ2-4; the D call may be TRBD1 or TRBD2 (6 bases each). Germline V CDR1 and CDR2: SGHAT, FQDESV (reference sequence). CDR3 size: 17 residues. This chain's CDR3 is CVISFPGTSGAKNIQYL. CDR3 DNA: TGTGTCATCAGCTTTCCCGGGACAAGCGGGGCCAAAAACATTCAGTACCTC.

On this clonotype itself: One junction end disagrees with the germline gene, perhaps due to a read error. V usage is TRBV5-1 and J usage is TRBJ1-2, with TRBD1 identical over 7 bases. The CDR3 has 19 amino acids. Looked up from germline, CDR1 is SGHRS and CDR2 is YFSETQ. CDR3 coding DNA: TGCTCCAGCAGCAGCCCCTCGACAGGGACCGGGGAAGGGAACTATGGCTACACCTTC. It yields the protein CSSSSPSTGTGEGNYGYTF.

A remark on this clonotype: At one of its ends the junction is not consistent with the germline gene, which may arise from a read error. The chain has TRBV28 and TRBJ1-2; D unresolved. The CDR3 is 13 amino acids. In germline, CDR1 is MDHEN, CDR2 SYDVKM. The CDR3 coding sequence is TGTGCCAGTAGTTTAATGGTCGGCTATGGCTACACCTTC. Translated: CASSLMVGYGYTF.

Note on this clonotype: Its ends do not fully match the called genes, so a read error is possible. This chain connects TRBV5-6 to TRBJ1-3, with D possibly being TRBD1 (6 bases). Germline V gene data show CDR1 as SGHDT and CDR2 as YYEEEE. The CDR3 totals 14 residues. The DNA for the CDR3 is TGTGCCAGCGCCTTCAGGGGCGCTGGAAATACCATATATTTT. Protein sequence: CASAFRGAGNTIYF.

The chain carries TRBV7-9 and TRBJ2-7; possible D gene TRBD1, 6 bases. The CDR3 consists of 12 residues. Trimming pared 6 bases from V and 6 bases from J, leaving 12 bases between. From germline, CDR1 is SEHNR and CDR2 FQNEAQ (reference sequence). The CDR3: CASRQGQSEQYF. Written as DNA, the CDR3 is TGTGCCAGCAGGCAAGGACAGAGCGAGCAGTACTTC. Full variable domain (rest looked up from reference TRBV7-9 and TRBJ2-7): DTGVSQNPRHKITKRGQNVTFRCDPISEHNRLYWYRQTLGQGPEFLTYFQNEAQLEKSRLLSDRFSAERPKGSFSTLEIQRTEQGDSAMYLCASRQGQSEQYFGPGTRLTVT.

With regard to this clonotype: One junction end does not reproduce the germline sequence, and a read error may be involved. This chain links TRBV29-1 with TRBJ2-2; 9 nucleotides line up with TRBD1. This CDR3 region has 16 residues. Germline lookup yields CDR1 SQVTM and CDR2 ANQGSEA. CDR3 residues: CSVPSTGGANTGDLFF. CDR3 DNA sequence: TGCAGCGTTCCGAGTACAGGGGGCGCGAACACCGGGGATCTGTTTTTT.

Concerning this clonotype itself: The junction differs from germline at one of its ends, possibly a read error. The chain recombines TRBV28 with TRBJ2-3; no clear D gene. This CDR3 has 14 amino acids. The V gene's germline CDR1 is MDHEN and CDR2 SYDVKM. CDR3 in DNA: TGTGCCAGCAGTCCCACCCCCGGAACAGATACGCAATATTTT. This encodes CASSPTPGTDTQYF.

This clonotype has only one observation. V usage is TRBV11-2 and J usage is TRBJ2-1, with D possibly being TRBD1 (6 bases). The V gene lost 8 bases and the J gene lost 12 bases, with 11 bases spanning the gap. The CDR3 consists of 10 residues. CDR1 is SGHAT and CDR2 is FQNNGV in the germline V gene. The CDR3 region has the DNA TGTGCCAGCTTAGACAGGAGGCAGTTCTTC. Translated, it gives CASLDRRQFF.